The 3 T cell receptor beta chains below all came from one sample that was sequenced in a study of beta chain features in type 1 diabetes. The authors reverse transcribed all of the isolated RNA, so sequencing captured expressed TCRB transcripts. Clones were read by immunoSEQ multiplex PCR, and TCRdb kept only the in-frame ones, dropping some. The sample consists of 400,000 to 550,000 clones, 10% to 12% of them appearing once. The sequenced material came from naive CD4+ T cells from blood. The receptors stem from a woman aged 18-30 years in good health.

The V call is TRBV11-2, the J call TRBJ2-3; D unresolved. Germline V gene sequence: CDR1 SGHAT, CDR2 FQNNGV. V was pared by 5 bases and J by 5 bases, with 17 bases between. This CDR3 is 15 amino acids long. The CDR3: CASSRFKVVGDTQYF. The CDR3, as DNA: TGTGCCAGCAGCCGATTCAAGGTCGTTGGAGATACGCAGTATTTT.

This clone was counted only a few times. The chain recombines TRBV5-1 with TRBJ2-2, with 12 bases matching TRBD2. Trimming took 3 bases from V and 4 from J; bases not matched to a gene: 1. The CDR3 is 15 residues long. Per germline, CDR1 SGHRS and CDR2 YFSETQ. The CDR3 here is CASSWTSGITGELFF. Here the CDR3 DNA reads TGCGCCAGCAGCTGGACTAGCGGGATCACCGGGGAGCTGTTTTTT.

This chain joins TRBV9 and TRBJ2-5; 13 bases are shared with TRBD2. CDR1 and CDR2 from the germline V gene are SGDLS and YYNGEE. V shed 4 bases, J shed 5 bases, and the junction held 11 bases outside the gene matches. The CDR3 length is 17 residues. DNA for the CDR3: TGTGCCAGCAGCCCCGCCCTGACTAGCGGGAGGCGGGAGACCCAGTACTTC. This gives the protein CASSPALTSGRRETQYF.